This T cell receptor (beta chain) was sequenced in a study of T-cell reconstitution after alpha-beta-depleted transplantation in children. Using unique molecular identifiers, the investigators prepared the TCRbeta library. From the PCR reads, TCRdb called clonotypes with MiXCR, one entry per CDR3 protein. The sample holds over 550,000 distinct CDR3 sequences, about 10% seen once. This CDR3 has 14 residues. Trimming took off 8 bases at V and 6 bases at J, with 20 bases between the two ends. From germline, CDR1 is SGHVS and CDR2 FQNEAQ. Specimen: PBMCs from the stem cell graft donor, collected from the stem cell graft. The chain links TRBV7-8 to TRBJ2-7; perhaps TRBD2 as D (5 bases). The TCR sequence derives from a human donor who donated a stem cell graft to a child with acute myeloid leukemia. The CDR3 sequence is CASLSVERLTEQYF. CDR3 in DNA: TGTGCCAGCCTTTCCGTAGAGCGGCTCACCGAGCAGTACTTC.